These 22 T cell receptor beta chains were all obtained from the same sample, sequenced in a study of identical twins (dated by TCRdb to about 2016). Libraries came from 5' RACE. The sample was run on an Illumina HiSeq 2000. Through fastp at Q25 and MiXCR, TCRdb rebuilt clones from the public reads, retaining in-frame beta chains. Every CDR3 protein is listed once, alongside the most common genes and DNA of its rows. The sample table contains 500,000 or so distinct CDR3 sequences; only one count was recorded for more than 13% of them. 0.5% to 0.65% of the sample lies in the top ten. These data are also associated with another study on yellow fever vaccine responses in identical twins.

The source material was CD4+ T cells sorted from blood. The source of these receptors is a woman aged 18-30 years in good health.

The gene calls are TRBV19 and TRBJ2-7; 7 bases are a match to TRBD2. Germline values: CDR1 LNHDA, CDR2 SQIVND (reference sequence). The junction had 8 bases not matched to a gene; V was cut back by 7 bases and J by 2 bases. The CDR3 covers 14 residues. This CDR3 reads CASKRGEGTYEQYF. Written as DNA, the CDR3 is TGTGCCAGTAAACGAGGGGAGGGCACCTACGAGCAGTACTTC. The whole variable domain, remainder taken from reference TRBV19 and TRBJ2-7, is DGGITQSPKYLFRKEGQNVTLSCEQNLNHDAMYWYRQDPGQGLRLIYYSQIVNDFQKGDIAEGYSVSREKKESFPLTVTSAQKNPTAFYLCASKRGEGTYEQYFGPGTRLTVT.

This clonotype was picked up many times. In nucleotides, the CDR3 is TGTGCCAGCAGCCTCTTTGGTGGGAGGGCCAAGGAGCAGTACTTC. Encoded protein: CASSLFGGRAKEQYF. This sequence joins TRBV4-2 and TRBJ2-7; 7 bases map to TRBD2. The trim removed 4 bases at V and 7 bases at J, leaving 13 bases unmatched. The germline V gene has CDR1 LGHNA and CDR2 YNFKEQ. The CDR3 runs 15 residues.

A few counts support this clonotype. The chain recombines TRBV6-1 with TRBJ1-5; D is unresolved. The CDR3 consists of 14 residues. CDR1 is MNHNS, CDR2 SASEGT, per germline. V dropped 1 base and J dropped 9 bases, with 13 bases sitting between them. CDR3 in amino acids: CASSEVPGEGPQHF. The CDR3 DNA sequence: TGTGCCAGCAGTGAAGTACCCGGGGAAGGGCCCCAGCATTTT.

V and J are TRBV29-1 and TRBJ2-3; no clear D gene. Germline V gene data show CDR1 as SQVTM and CDR2 as ANQGSEA. The CDR3 loop spans 13 amino acids. The V and J ends lost 8 bases and 6 bases respectively, with 18 bases between them. The DNA of the CDR3 is TGCAGCCCCCTAGACGTTATGGATGATACGCAGTATTTT. Residues: CSPLDVMDDTQYF.

The CDR3 nucleotides read TGTGCCAGCAGTGCTTCGGGCGTCTGGGGGGTTGCGAACGAGCAGTACTTC. Translating gives CASSASGVWGVANEQYF. V gene TRBV6-1 combines with J gene TRBJ2-7; the D gene is possibly TRBD2 (6 bases). The CDR3 consists of 17 residues. Per the germline V gene, CDR1 is MNHNS and CDR2 is SASEGT. V shed 4 bases and J shed 5 bases, with 24 bases lying between them.

This clonotype was recorded a few times. The chain uses TRBV6-2 or TRBV6-3 and TRBJ2-1; 10 bases fit TRBD2. Germline trimming cut 4 bases from V and 4 bases from J; bases unmatched to any gene: 7. Germline lookup yields CDR1 MNHEY and CDR2 SVGEGT. This CDR3 has 16 amino acids. This chain's CDR3 is CASSLWTSGNYNEQFF. CDR3 DNA sequence: TGTGCCAGCAGTTTATGGACTAGCGGAAATTACAATGAGCAGTTCTTC.

The rearrangement uses TRBV3-1 and TRBJ2-7; 7 bases fit TRBD2. CDR1 is LGHDT, CDR2 YNNKEL, per germline (reference sequence). This CDR3 has 14 residues. The junction had 10 bases not matched to a gene; V was cut back by 4 bases and J by 7 bases. The CDR3 region is CASSLREETGEQYF. CDR3 DNA sequence: TGTGCCAGCAGCCTTCGGGAGGAGACTGGAGAGCAGTACTTC.

This clonotype was seen only a few times. The chain links TRBV11-2 to TRBJ2-3, with 10 bases fitting TRBD2. The CDR3 has 16 residues. Germline CDR1 and CDR2: SGHAT and FQNNGV. V lost 1 base to trimming and J lost 2 bases; unmatched junction nucleotides: 3. For the CDR3, the DNA is TGTGCCAGCAGCTTAGCAGCGGGGGGGCCCACAGATACGCAGTATTTT. It translates to CASSLAAGGPTDTQYF. The full variable domain, in which reference TRBV11-2 and TRBJ2-3 provide the parts outside the CDR3, is EAGVAQSPRYKIIEKRQSVAFWCNPISGHATLYWYQQILGQGPKLLIQFQNNGVVDDSQLPKDRFSAERLKGVDSTLKIQPAKLEDSAVYLCASSLAAGGPTDTQYFGPGTRLTVL.

This clonotype was picked up a small number of times. The chain is built from TRBV7-9 and TRBJ2-5; maybe TRBD1 (5 bases). This CDR3 has 13 amino acids. The V end lost 3 bases, the J end lost 7 bases, and 12 bases lay between the germline ends. The germline gives CDR1 SEHNR, CDR2 FQNEAQ (reference sequence). In nucleotides, the CDR3 is TGTGCCAGCAGCTTCCAAAATAGGGGGACCCAGTACTTC. Translated: CASSFQNRGTQYF.

The chain joins TRBV24-1 to TRBJ2-1, with 11 nucleotides matching TRBD2. The CDR3 runs 16 residues. V trimming: 6 bases; J trimming: 1 base; junction bases outside the gene matches: 4. The germline CDR1 and CDR2 sequences are KGHDR and SFDVKD. CDR3 residues: CATSLAGGPSYNEQFF. Written as DNA, the CDR3 is TGTGCCACCAGTCTAGCGGGAGGTCCTTCCTACAATGAGCAGTTCTTC.

The genes are TRBV10-3 and TRBJ2-1; TRBD2 matches at 7 bases. Losses at the gene ends were 10 bases for V and 2 bases for J; bases not matched to a gene: 14. Germline V lookup: CDR1 ENHRY, CDR2 SYGVKD. This CDR3 is 16 amino acids long. CDR3: CATTGAGTTAYNEQFF. The CDR3 bases are TGTGCCACTACCGGGGCCGGGACTACGGCCTACAATGAGCAGTTCTTC.

V gene TRBV7-9 combines with J gene TRBJ2-1, with TRBD2 matching 7 bases. The CDR3 consists of 16 residues. With V trimmed by 0 bases and J by 9 bases, 11 bases remained unmatched. The germline gives CDR1 SEHNR, CDR2 FQNEAQ (reference sequence). CDR3 nucleotides: TGTGCCAGCAGCTTAGCGCGCAAGCGGGGTTGGGGTGAGCAGTTCTTC. Encoded protein: CASSLARKRGWGEQFF.

This sequence joins TRBV6-1 and TRBJ2-1; D could derive from TRBD1 or TRBD2 (6 bases each). The CDR3 covers 14 residues. CDR1 is MNHNS and CDR2 is SASEGT in the germline V gene. V lost 6 bases and J 10 bases, leaving 19 bases between the germline ends. The CDR3 sequence: CASSPGGAKGEQFF. The DNA for the CDR3 is TGTGCCAGCAGCCCCGGGGGCGCAAAGGGCGAGCAGTTCTTC.

This clonotype was recorded a few times. The V and J genes are TRBV7-6 and TRBJ2-2; 8 bases agree with TRBD2. The CDR3 extends over 16 amino acids. V lost 5 bases and J lost 5; bases outside the gene matches: 10. CDR1 is SGHVS, CDR2 FNYEAQ, per germline. The DNA of the CDR3 is TGTGCCAGCAGCCTCTCTATGGCGGGAGGAACCGGGGAGCTGTTTTTT. Protein sequence: CASSLSMAGGTGELFF.

The chain links TRBV15 to TRBJ1-2; D ambiguous. CDR3 length: 15 residues. Trimming cost V 0 bases and J 4 bases, with 12 bases left between them. Germline V CDR1 and CDR2: LNHNV, YYDKDF (reference sequence). The CDR3 loop reads CATSRDRAGSYGYTF. CDR3 sequence (DNA): TGTGCCACCAGCAGAGATAGGGCAGGAAGCTATGGCTACACCTTC.

The chain has TRBV9 and TRBJ2-3; 10 positions match TRBD2. V lost 0 bases to trimming and J lost 2 bases; unmatched junction nucleotides: 9. The CDR3 loop spans 18 amino acids. Germline V lookup: CDR1 SGDLS, CDR2 YYNGEE. In DNA, the CDR3 is TGTGCCAGCAGCGTAGAGTTTCTAGCGGGGGACTCCACAGATACGCAGTATTTT. Translated: CASSVEFLAGDSTDTQYF.

The chain is built from TRBV3-1 and TRBJ2-3, with 8 positions matching TRBD2. This CDR3 contains 17 residues. Germline-derived CDR1 and CDR2 are LGHDT and YNNKEL (reference sequence). With 0 bases clipped from V and 4 bases from J, the junction kept 9 bases outside the gene matches. The CDR3: CASSQDGSGSFADTQYF. CDR3 coding DNA: TGTGCCAGCAGCCAAGATGGAAGCGGGAGTTTTGCAGATACGCAGTATTTT.

The chain joins TRBV10-3 to TRBJ2-7; the match to TRBD2 covers 8 bases. The junction had 10 bases not matched to a gene; V was cut back by 6 bases and J by 6 bases. This CDR3 spans 14 amino acids. Germline-derived CDR1 and CDR2 are ENHRY and SYGVKD. The CDR3 region is CAISMSAGALEQYF. DNA for the CDR3: TGTGCCATCAGCATGTCAGCGGGAGCTCTCGAGCAGTACTTC.

This clonotype came up many times. The chain's CDR3 is CASSPGLAGGPTQFF. In nucleotides, the CDR3 is TGTGCCAGCAGCCCCGGACTAGCGGGGGGGCCTACACAGTTCTTC. The chain combines TRBV3-1 with TRBJ2-1, with 15 bases aligning to TRBD2. Germline loops: CDR1 LGHDT, CDR2 YNNKEL (reference sequence). The CDR3 sequence is 15 residues long. With 4 bases clipped from V and 13 bases from J, the junction kept 8 bases outside the gene matches.

This clonotype was observed a few times. The chain recombines TRBV15 with TRBJ2-7; D may be TRBD2 (6 bases). Trimming removed 1 base from V and 0 bases from J, with 7 bases in between. The CDR3 has 14 residues. Germline loops: CDR1 LNHNV, CDR2 YYDKDF (reference sequence). The CDR3 coding sequence is TGTGCCACCAGCAGAGCGGGACTCTCCTACGAGCAGTACTTC. It specifies CATSRAGLSYEQYF.

With regard to this clonotype: This could be a read error, since a much larger clone is one nucleotide away. The gene calls are TRBV7-2 and TRBJ2-1; D unclear. CDR1 SGHTA and CDR2 FQGNSA come from the germline V gene. The CDR3 consists of 14 residues. CDR3 sequence (DNA): TGTGCCAGCAGCTTAAGAGTAATCTACAAAGAGCAGTTCTTC. Protein product: CASSLRVIYKEQFF.

This clonotype was recorded a few times. V and J are TRBV25-1 and TRBJ2-5; 7 bases agree with TRBD1. CDR1 is MGHDK, CDR2 SYGVNS, per germline. Trimming at V came to 0 bases and at J to 3 bases, leaving 7 bases not matched to a gene. This CDR3 comprises 16 residues. For the CDR3, the DNA is TGTGCCAGCAGTGAATATACACCGGGACAGAAAGAGACCCAGTACTTC. This gives the protein CASSEYTPGQKETQYF.